The T cell receptor beta chain under discussion was sequenced for a study of CD8+ T cells in alopecia areata. The table lists this clone with a few counts. Unmatched junction bases numbered 11, after V lost 5 bases and J lost 6 bases. From germline, CDR1 is KGHSH and CDR2 LQKENI. CDR3 length equals 16 residues. As the sequencing template, cDNA was produced by extracting RNA and reverse transcribing it. Assay used: immunoSEQ multiplex PCR; TCRdb lists only in-frame clones, some missing. The data show roughly 30,000 clones, approximately 56% seen once. The clonotype originates from a human donor with alopecia areata. The sample taken for sequencing was NKG2D-high CD8+ T cells sorted from blood. The V gene is TRBV18, the J gene TRBJ2-3; 10 nucleotides agree with TRBD2. In DNA, the CDR3 is TGTGCCAGCTCAGCCCCAGCGGGGGGGGCCGGTGATACGCAGTATTTT. Translation gives CASSAPAGGAGDTQYF.